This entry is about one TCR beta chain. The antigen is unknown. The data were obtained in a study of cytomegalovirus exposure and HLA in healthy donors. Study-wide context: Earlier work reported about 110 million unique TCR beta sequences from about 180 million T cells. As released early, the data held about 85 million unique TCRs from HLA-typed donors. The study, taken as a whole, reports: Solely CMV serostatus was available to characterize immune exposure. HLA alleles were associated with 15,000 to 20,000 TCR beta sequences in a later analysis at 0.05 false discovery rate.

The CDR3 consists of 16 residues. The V gene's germline CDR1 is SGHTA and CDR2 FQGTGA. With 2 bases clipped from V and 4 bases from J, the junction kept 7 bases outside the gene matches. PCR employed 60 Vbeta and 13 Jbeta primers. Here immunoSEQ multiplex PCR was the method, and the copy in TCRdb shows in-frame clones only, minus some. This table holds roughly 180,000 clones, roughly 87% found once. The sample taken for sequencing was PBMCs. This TCR derives from a man aged 35 to 55 in good health and CMV-seronegative. This chain links TRBV7-3 with TRBJ2-1; TRBD2 aligns across 8 bases. CDR3 DNA sequence: TGTGCCAGCAGCTTAGAGGGACTAGATAAATACAATGAGCAGTTCTTC. It yields the protein CASSLEGLDKYNEQFF.